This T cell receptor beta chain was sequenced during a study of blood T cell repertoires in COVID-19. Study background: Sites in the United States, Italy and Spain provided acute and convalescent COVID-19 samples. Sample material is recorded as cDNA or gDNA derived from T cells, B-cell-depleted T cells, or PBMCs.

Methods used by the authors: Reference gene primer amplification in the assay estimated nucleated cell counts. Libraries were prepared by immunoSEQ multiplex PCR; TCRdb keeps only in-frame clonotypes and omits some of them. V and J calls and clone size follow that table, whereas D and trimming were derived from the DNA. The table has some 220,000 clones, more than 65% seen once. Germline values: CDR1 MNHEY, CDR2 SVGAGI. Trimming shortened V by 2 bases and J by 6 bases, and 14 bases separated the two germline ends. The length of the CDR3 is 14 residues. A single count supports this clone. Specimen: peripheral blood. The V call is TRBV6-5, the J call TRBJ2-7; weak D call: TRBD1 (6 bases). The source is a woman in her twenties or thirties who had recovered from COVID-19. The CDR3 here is CASSYTGTSGEQYF. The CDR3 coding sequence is TGTGCCAGCAGTTACACAGGGACCTCGGGCGAGCAGTACTTC.